This paragraph covers one T cell receptor beta chain sequence. Its antigen is unidentified. The record originates from a study of CD8+ T cells in alopecia areata. Stated treatment: oral pan-JAK inhibitor, 5-10 mg twice daily. V lost 4 bases to trimming and J lost 0 bases; unmatched junction nucleotides: 12. The CDR3 contains 19 residues. Germline CDR1 is SGHAT and CDR2 is FQNNGV. Findings of the study overall: One nonresponder leaves baseline CD8+ expansion's link to response uncertain. With tofacitinib ongoing, many expanded lesional clones persisted in both scalp and blood.

It was cDNA, reverse transcribed from extracted RNA, that served as the sequencing template. The table came from immunoSEQ multiplex PCR; TCRdb's copy has only in-frame clones and leaves some out. The repertoire holds around 120,000 clones, with 58% as singletons. The material was CD8+ T cells sorted from blood, obtained at week 4, from a patient treated with tofacitinib. This TCR was sampled from a human donor with alopecia areata. The chain links TRBV11-2 to TRBJ2-1; 10 bases match TRBD2. The CDR3 sequence is CASSSLISGGYSSYNEQFF. The CDR3, as DNA: TGTGCCAGCAGCTCGCTAATTAGCGGGGGGTACAGCTCCTACAATGAGCAGTTCTTC.